The source of this T cell receptor beta chain is a study of OX40 agonist ivuxolimab in advanced cancers. Autoimmune disease history or systemic immunosuppression barred patients. Method: immunoSEQ multiplex PCR; TCRdb's copy keeps in-frame clones and lacks some. The table shows around 100,000 clones, with around nine tenths occurring only once. Trimming took off 4 bases at V and 1 base at J, with 10 bases between the two ends. Germline-derived CDR1 and CDR2 are KGHSH and LQKENI. The CDR3 covers 15 residues. V gene TRBV18 combines with J gene TRBJ1-4; the D is unclear. The material was CD4+ or CD8+ T cells sorted from blood, obtained in a trial of the OX40 agonist ivuxolimab. This sequence originates from an adult with an advanced solid tumor such as melanoma, head and neck, liver or kidney cancer. The DNA for the CDR3 is TGTGCCAGCTCACAGGAACTCGGAACTAATGAAAAACTGTTTTTT. The encoded protein is CASSQELGTNEKLFF.